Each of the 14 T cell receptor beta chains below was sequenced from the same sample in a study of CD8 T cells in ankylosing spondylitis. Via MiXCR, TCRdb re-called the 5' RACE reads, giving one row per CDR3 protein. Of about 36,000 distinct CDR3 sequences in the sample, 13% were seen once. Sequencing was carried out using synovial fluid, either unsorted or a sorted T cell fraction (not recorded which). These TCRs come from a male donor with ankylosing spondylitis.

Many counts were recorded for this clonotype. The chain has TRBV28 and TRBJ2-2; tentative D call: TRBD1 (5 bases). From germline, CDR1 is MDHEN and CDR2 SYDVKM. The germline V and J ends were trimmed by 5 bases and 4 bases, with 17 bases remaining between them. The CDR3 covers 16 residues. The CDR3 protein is CASSQPRVDSTGELFF. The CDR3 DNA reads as TGTGCCAGCAGTCAACCCAGGGTGGATAGCACCGGGGAGCTGTTTTTT. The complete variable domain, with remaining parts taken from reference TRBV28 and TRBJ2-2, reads DVKVTQSSRYLVKRTGEKVFLECVQDMDHENMFWYRQDPGLGLRLIYFSYDVKMKEKGDIPEGYSVSREKKERFSLILESASTNQTSMYLCASSQPRVDSTGELFFGEGSRLTVL.

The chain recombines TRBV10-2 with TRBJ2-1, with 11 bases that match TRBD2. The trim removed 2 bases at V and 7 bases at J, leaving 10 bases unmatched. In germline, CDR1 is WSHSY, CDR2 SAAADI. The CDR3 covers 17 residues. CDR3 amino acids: CASSELPYSGRANEQFF. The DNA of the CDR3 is TGCGCCAGCAGTGAGCTCCCCTATAGCGGGAGGGCTAATGAGCAGTTCTTC.

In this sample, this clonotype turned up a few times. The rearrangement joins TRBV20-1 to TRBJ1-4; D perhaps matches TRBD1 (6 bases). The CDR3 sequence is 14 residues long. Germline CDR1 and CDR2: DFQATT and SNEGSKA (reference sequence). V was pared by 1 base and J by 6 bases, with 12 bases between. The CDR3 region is CSARGSGTYEKLFF. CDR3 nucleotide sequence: TGCAGTGCTAGAGGCTCCGGGACATATGAAAAACTGTTTTTT.

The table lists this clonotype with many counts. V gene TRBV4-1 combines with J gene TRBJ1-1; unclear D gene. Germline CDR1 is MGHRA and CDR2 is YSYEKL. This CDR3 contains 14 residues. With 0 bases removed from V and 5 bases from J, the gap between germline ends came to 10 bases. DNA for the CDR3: TGCGCCAGCAGCCAAGAGGGAGGGTGGACTGAAGCTTTCTTT. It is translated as CASSQEGGWTEAFF.

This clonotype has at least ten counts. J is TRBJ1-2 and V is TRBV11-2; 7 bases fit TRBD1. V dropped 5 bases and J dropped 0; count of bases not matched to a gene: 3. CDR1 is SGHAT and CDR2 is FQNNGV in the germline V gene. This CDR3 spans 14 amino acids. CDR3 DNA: TGTGCCAGCAGCCCGGGGACAGCTAACTATGGCTACACCTTC. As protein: CASSPGTANYGYTF.

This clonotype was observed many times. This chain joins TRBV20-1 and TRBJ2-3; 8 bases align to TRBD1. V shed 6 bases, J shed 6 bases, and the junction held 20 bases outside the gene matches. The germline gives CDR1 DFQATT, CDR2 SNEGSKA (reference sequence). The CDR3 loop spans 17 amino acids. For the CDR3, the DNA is TGCAGTGCCGGTATGTCAAGCCGGACAGGGCGCCTCGATACGCAGTATTTT. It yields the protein CSAGMSSRTGRLDTQYF.

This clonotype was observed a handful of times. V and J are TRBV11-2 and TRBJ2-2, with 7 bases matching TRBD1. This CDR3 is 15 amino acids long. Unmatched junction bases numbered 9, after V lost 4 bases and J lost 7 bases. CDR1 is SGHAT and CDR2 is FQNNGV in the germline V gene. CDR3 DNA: TGTGCCAGCAGCTCGAACCGGGACAGAATCGGGGAGCTGTTTTTT. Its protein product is CASSSNRDRIGELFF.

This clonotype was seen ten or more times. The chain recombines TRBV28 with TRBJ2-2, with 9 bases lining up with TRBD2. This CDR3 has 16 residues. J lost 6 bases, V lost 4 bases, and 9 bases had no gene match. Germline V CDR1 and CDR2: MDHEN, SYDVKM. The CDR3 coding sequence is TGTGCCAGCAGTTCCTTTAGTAGCGGGAGATCCGGGGAGCTGTTTTTT. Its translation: CASSSFSSGRSGELFF.

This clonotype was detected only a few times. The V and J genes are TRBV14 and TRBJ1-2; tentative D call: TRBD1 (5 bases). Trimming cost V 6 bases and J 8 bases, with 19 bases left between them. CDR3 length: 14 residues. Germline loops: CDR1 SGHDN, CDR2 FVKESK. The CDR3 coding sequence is TGTGCCAGCAGTCCTCCCGGGGCAGCTAACGGCTACACCTTC. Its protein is CASSPPGAANGYTF.

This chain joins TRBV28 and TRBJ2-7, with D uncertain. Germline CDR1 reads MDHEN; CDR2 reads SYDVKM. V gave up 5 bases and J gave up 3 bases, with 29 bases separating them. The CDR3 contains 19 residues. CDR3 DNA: TGTGCCAGCAGTCTCCTCACCGGCACAGTCAAACAGATCCTCTACGAGCAGTACTTC. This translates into CASSLLTGTVKQILYEQYF.

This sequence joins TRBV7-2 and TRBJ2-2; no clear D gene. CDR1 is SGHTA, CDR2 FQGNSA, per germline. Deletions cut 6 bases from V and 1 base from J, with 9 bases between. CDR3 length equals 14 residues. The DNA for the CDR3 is TGTGCCAGCAGATTGACTTGGAACACCGGGGAGCTGTTTTTT. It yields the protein CASRLTWNTGELFF.

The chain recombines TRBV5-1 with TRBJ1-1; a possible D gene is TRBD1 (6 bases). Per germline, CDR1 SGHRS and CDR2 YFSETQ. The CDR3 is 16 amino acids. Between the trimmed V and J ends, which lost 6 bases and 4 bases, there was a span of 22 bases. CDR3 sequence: CASTVTGASVATEAFF. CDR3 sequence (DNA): TGCGCCAGCACAGTCACGGGGGCCTCCGTCGCCACTGAAGCTTTCTTT.

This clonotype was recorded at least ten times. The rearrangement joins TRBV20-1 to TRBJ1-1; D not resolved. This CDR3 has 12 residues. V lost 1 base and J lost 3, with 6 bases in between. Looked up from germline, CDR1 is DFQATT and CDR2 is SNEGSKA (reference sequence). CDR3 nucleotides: TGCAGTGCTAGAGTTAAGGACACTGAAGCTTTCTTT. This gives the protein CSARVKDTEAFF.

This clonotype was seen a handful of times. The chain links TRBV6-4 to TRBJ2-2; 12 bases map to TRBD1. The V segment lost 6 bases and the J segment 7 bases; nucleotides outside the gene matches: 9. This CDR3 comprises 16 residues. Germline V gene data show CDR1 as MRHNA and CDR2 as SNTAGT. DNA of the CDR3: TGTGCCAGCAGCGATGGGACAGGGGGCCATGGCGGGGAGCTGTTTTTT. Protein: CASSDGTGGHGGELFF.